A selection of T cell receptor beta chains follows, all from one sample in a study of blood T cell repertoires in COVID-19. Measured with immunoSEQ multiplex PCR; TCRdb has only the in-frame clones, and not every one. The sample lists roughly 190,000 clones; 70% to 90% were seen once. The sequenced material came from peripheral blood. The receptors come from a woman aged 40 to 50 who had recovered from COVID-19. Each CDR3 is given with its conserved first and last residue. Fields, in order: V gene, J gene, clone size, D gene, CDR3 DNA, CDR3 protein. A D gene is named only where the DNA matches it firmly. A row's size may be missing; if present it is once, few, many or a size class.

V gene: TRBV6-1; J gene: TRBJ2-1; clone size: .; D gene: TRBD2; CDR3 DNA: TGTGCCAGCAGTGGAACCGCCGGGACTAGCAATTTGAATGAGCAGTTCTTC; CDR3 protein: CASSGTAGTSNLNEQFF
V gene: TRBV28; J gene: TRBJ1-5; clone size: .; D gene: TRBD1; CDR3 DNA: TGTGCCAGCAGTTCAGGACAGGGGTATAGCAATCAGCCCCAGCATTTT; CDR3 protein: CASSSGQGYSNQPQHF
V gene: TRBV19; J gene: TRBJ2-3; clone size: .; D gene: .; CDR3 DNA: TGTGCCAGTAGTATATTTTCTTACACAGATACGCAGTATTTT; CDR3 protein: CASSIFSYTDTQYF
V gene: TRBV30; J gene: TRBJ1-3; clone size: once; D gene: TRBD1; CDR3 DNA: TGTGCCTGGGAGACAGGGACTGGAAACACCATATATTTT; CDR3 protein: CAWETGTGNTIYF
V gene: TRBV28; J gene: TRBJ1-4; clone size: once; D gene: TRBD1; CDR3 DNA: TGTGCCAGCAGTCCCGGGACAGAGAAGTTTTTT; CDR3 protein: CASSPGTEKFF
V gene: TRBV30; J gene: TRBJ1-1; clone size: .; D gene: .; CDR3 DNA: TGTGCCTGGAGTGAATCCCAGCAGGGCAACACTGAAGCTTTCTTT; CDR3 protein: CAWSESQQGNTEAFF
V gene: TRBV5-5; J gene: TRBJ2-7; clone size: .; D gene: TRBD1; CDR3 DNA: TGTGCCAGCAACCCGACAGGGGGCGAGCAGTACTTC; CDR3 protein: CASNPTGGEQYF
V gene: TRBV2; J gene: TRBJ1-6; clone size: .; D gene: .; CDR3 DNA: TGTGCCAGGTCCGCGGGGTTTGATTCACCCCTCCACTTT; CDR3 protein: CARSAGFDSPLHF
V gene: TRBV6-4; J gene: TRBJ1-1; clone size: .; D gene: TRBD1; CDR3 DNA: TGTGCCAGCATCCACCGGGACAGTGTTATGAACACTGAAGCTTTCTTT; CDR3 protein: CASIHRDSVMNTEAFF
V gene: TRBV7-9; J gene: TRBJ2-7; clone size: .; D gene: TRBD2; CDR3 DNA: TGTGCCAGCAGCTCGGTAGCGGGAGGGACCTACGAGCAGTACTTC; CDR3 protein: CASSSVAGGTYEQYF
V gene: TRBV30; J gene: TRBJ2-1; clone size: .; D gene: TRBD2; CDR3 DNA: TGTGCCTGGAGTGGAGGGACTACGAACAATGAGCAGTTCTTC; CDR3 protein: CAWSGGTTNNEQFF
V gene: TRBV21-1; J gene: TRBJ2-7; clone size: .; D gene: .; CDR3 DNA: TGTGCCAGCAGCAACCCGGTGGGGGGCGAGCAGTACTTC; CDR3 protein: CASSNPVGGEQYF
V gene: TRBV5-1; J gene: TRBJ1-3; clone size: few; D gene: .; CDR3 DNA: TGCGCCAGCAGCTTGGAGACACTTGGAAACACCATATATTTT; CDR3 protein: CASSLETLGNTIYF
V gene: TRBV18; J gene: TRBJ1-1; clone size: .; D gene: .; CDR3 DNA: TGTGCCAGCTCACGTGGAGACAACACTGAAGCTTTCTTT; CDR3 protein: CASSRGDNTEAFF
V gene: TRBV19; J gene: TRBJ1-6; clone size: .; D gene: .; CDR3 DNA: TGTGCCAGTAAAGTTGGGAGTAATTCACCCCTCCACTTT; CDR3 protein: CASKVGSNSPLHF
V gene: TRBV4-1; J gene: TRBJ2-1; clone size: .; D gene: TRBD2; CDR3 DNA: TGCGCCAGCAGCCAAGTTAGTGAGGTAGCGGGAGTGGGAGGGTTGGGTGAGCAGTTCTTC; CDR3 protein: CASSQVSEVAGVGGLGEQFF
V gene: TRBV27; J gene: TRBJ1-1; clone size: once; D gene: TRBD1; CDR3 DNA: TGTGCCAGCAGTTTGGGGGACAGGCCCATCACTGAAGCTTTCTTT; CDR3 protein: CASSLGDRPITEAFF